The 30 T cell receptor beta chains presented below share a single source sample, sequenced in a study of T cells in Graves' hyperthyroidism and ophthalmopathy (dated by TCRdb to about 2019). The library was obtained by multiplex PCR. The sequencer listed for this sample is Illumina HiSeq 2000. TCR beta CDR3 regions were amplified from RNA transcripts. A first-round RT-PCR of the TCR CDR3 used the HTBI primer set with the Qiagen OneStep RT-PCR kit. The public reads were run again by TCRdb, first through fastp at Q25 and then through MiXCR, and only productive beta chains were kept. Rows matching on CDR3 protein sequence are summarized as one entry with the most common DNA and genes. The sample table holds about 320,000 distinct CDR3 sequences, of which 16% were seen once. Approximately 35% of the sample is taken by the ten largest. Sequencing input: blood. The receptors were gathered from a man aged 25-40 years with Graves' hyperthyroidism.

There are a few counts of this clonotype. The chain couples TRBV9 to TRBJ2-3; TRBD2 matches at 10 bases. Germline CDR1 is SGDLS and CDR2 is YYNGEE. Trimming removed 5 bases from V and 2 bases from J; junction bases left unmatched: 5. This CDR3 contains 15 residues. Here the CDR3 DNA reads TGTGCCAGCAGTCCCGGACTAGCGGACACAGATACGCAGTATTTT. This encodes CASSPGLADTDTQYF.

The J gene is TRBJ2-2, the V gene TRBV15; 10 bases line up with TRBD2. Trimming cost V 0 bases and J 5 bases; bases outside gene matches: 6. This CDR3 region has 17 residues. Germline CDR1 reads LNHNV; CDR2 reads YYDKDF (reference sequence). CDR3 sequence reads: CATSRDLAGGRTGELFF. The CDR3 bases are TGTGCCACCAGCAGAGATTTAGCGGGAGGCCGAACCGGGGAGCTGTTTTTT. The whole variable domain, filled in from reference TRBV15 and TRBJ2-2, reads DAMVIQNPRYQVTQFGKPVTLSCSQTLNHNVMYWYQQKSSQAPKLLFHYYDKDFNNEADTPDNFQSRRPNTSFCFLDIRSPGLGDTAMYLCATSRDLAGGRTGELFFGEGSRLTVL.

A few counts support this clonotype. The CDR3 loop is CASSMMVGETQYF. DNA of the CDR3: TGTGCCAGTAGTATGATGGTGGGAGAGACCCAGTACTTC. The chain links TRBV19 to TRBJ2-5, with D unresolved. This CDR3 is built from 13 residues. Trimming removed 3 bases from V and 4 bases from J, with 9 bases in between. The germline gives CDR1 LNHDA, CDR2 SQIVND (reference sequence).

About this clonotype itself: A much larger clone sits a single nucleotide away, making a read error possible. V usage is TRBV24-1 and J usage is TRBJ1-1; the D gene is possibly TRBD1 (5 bases). The CDR3 has 14 residues. Germline CDR1 and CDR2: KGHDR and SFDVKD. The CDR3 protein is CATSEGRANTEASF. CDR3 nucleotides: TGTGCCACCAGTGAGGGCAGGGCGAACACTGAAGCTTCCTTT.

The chain links TRBV5-1 to TRBJ1-1, with 7 bases fitting TRBD1. The CDR3 length is 14 residues. Germline lookup yields CDR1 SGHRS and CDR2 YFSETQ. The V and J ends lost 4 bases and 3 bases, in that order; junction bases with no gene match: 6. The DNA for the CDR3 is TGCGCCAGCAGCCGACAGGGATCCGACACTGAAGCTTTCTTT. It codes for CASSRQGSDTEAFF.

This clonotype came up many times. The J gene is TRBJ2-5, the V gene TRBV12-5, with D hard to call. The length of the CDR3 is 13 residues. The V end lost 1 base, the J end lost 5 bases, and 8 bases lay between the germline ends. Germline CDR1 LGHNT, CDR2 FRNRAP. CDR3 bases: TGTGCTAGTGGTTTGGAGCCCGGGGAGACCCAGTACTTC. Its protein product is CASGLEPGETQYF.

A word on this clonotype: The junction departs from the called germline gene at one end, perhaps through a read error. CDR3 in amino acids: CASSPRVADAYNDQSF. Here the CDR3 DNA reads TGTGCCAGCTCACCACGGGTGGCAGACGCTTACAATGATCAGTCCTTC. The V call is TRBV18, the J call TRBJ2-1; no reliable D call. This CDR3 region has 16 residues. Germline lookup yields CDR1 KGHSH and CDR2 LQKENI.

This clonotype was observed at least ten times. This CDR3 is CAWSSGPGQPQHF. As DNA, the CDR3 is TGTGCCTGGAGTTCAGGGCCCGGTCAGCCCCAGCATTTT. This sequence joins TRBV30 and TRBJ1-5, with D possibly matching TRBD1 (5 bases). Germline V gives CDR1 GTSNPN, CDR2 SVGIG (reference sequence). V was clipped by 2 bases and J by 6 bases, with 11 bases between them. This CDR3 is built from 13 residues.

Concerning this clonotype: Being one base from a much bigger clone, this may be a read error. V and J are TRBV20-1 and TRBJ1-1; D possibly corresponds to TRBD1 (5 bases). Germline values: CDR1 DFQATT, CDR2 SNEGSKA (reference sequence). This CDR3 has 13 amino acids. CDR3 residues: CSAREGGNTDAFF. CDR3 coding DNA: TGCAGTGCTAGAGAGGGGGGTAACACTGACGCTTTCTTT.

This clonotype was found a few times. This chain links TRBV20-1 with TRBJ2-3; D might be TRBD2 (6 bases). Germline V gene sequence: CDR1 DFQATT, CDR2 SNEGSKA (reference sequence). Trimming pared 1 base from V and 4 bases from J, leaving 15 bases between. The CDR3 contains 15 residues. CDR3 region: CSARGSSERADTQYF. In DNA, the CDR3 is TGCAGTGCTAGAGGGTCTAGCGAACGCGCAGATACGCAGTATTTT.

This clonotype turned up a few times. The gene calls are TRBV7-9 and TRBJ2-7, with a tentative D call TRBD2 (5 bases). V lost 1 base to trimming and J lost 3 bases, with 7 bases between them. Germline-derived CDR1 and CDR2 are SEHNR and FQNEAQ (reference sequence). The CDR3 sequence is 13 residues long. CDR3: CASSLVEDYEQYF. CDR3 nucleotides: TGTGCCAGCAGCTTAGTGGAGGACTACGAGCAGTACTTC.

This clonotype turned up a few times. The chain employs TRBV5-1 and TRBJ2-3; TRBD1 or TRBD2 may be the D gene (5 bases each). Between the trimmed V and J ends, which lost 0 bases and 2 bases, there was a span of 16 bases. CDR1 is SGHRS and CDR2 is YFSETQ in the germline V gene. The CDR3 length is 17 residues. The CDR3 coding sequence is TGCGCCAGCAGCTTGGGTACGAGGGGCCTATCCACAGATACGCAGTATTTT. This encodes CASSLGTRGLSTDTQYF.

On this clonotype: A much larger clone sits a single nucleotide away, making a read error possible. This sequence joins TRBV28 and TRBJ1-6; 12 bases agree with TRBD1. CDR1 is MDHEN and CDR2 is SYDVKM in the germline V gene. The CDR3 is 14 amino acids. As DNA, the CDR3 is TGTGCCGGCAGTCCAGGGACAGGGGGCTCACCCCTCCACTTT. The encoded protein is CAGSPGTGGSPLHF.

In its sample, this clonotype was seen many times. This chain connects TRBV30 to TRBJ2-2; 7 bases agree with TRBD2. CDR3 size: 14 residues. Per the germline V gene, CDR1 is GTSNPN and CDR2 is SVGIG (reference sequence). The V segment lost 5 bases and the J segment 1 base; nucleotides outside the gene matches: 4. CDR3 region: CAWLQRENTGELFF. The CDR3 region has the DNA TGTGCCTGGCTTCAGCGGGAGAACACCGGGGAGCTGTTTTTT. Drawing the rest from reference TRBV30 and TRBJ2-2, the complete variable domain is SQTIHQWPATLVQPVGSPLSLECTVEGTSNPNLYWYRQAAGRGLQLLFYSVGIGQISSEVPQNLSASRPQDRQFILSSKKLLLSDSGFYLCAWLQRENTGELFFGEGSRLTVL.

As to this clonotype: This may stem from a read error, because a much larger clone lies one nucleotide away. The J gene is TRBJ2-1, the V gene TRBV12-3 or TRBV12-4; TRBD2 agrees at 8 bases. The CDR3 totals 16 residues. In nucleotides, the CDR3 is TGTACCAGCAGCCGAGCTTTAGCGGGGTCTGGGGATGAGCAGTTCTTC. This translates into CTSSRALAGSGDEQFF.

In its sample, this clonotype was seen a few times. The gene calls are TRBV20-1 and TRBJ2-2; D remains ambiguous. CDR3 length: 13 residues. The germline V gene encodes CDR1 DFQATT and CDR2 SNEGSKA (reference sequence). V dropped 3 bases and J dropped 6 bases, with 11 bases sitting between them. CDR3 sequence reads: CSASSAKSGELFF. CDR3 bases: TGCAGTGCTAGTTCGGCGAAGTCCGGGGAGCTGTTTTTT.

This clonotype was detected ten times or more. The J gene is TRBJ2-7, the V gene TRBV5-1; no reliable D call. The CDR3 covers 11 residues. Germline V gives CDR1 SGHRS, CDR2 YFSETQ. Trimming removed 1 base at V and 5 bases at J, with 4 bases between. The CDR3 sequence: CASSLTDEQYF. CDR3 nucleotide sequence: TGCGCCAGCAGCTTGACAGACGAGCAGTACTTC.

This clonotype was detected many times. The CDR3 DNA follows: TGTGCCAGCAGCTCCCCTAGCGGGCAGTACTTC. Translated, it gives CASSSPSGQYF. The genes are TRBV7-9 and TRBJ2-7; 7 positions agree with TRBD2. The CDR3 spans 11 residues. Germline CDR1 is SEHNR and CDR2 is FQNEAQ (reference sequence). V shed 4 bases and J 9 bases; nucleotides not matched to a gene: 3.

This clonotype occurred a few times. The chain is built from TRBV9 and TRBJ1-2; D is unclear. CDR1 is SGDLS, CDR2 YYNGEE, per germline. Trimming stripped 5 bases from V and 4 bases from J, with 9 bases between. The CDR3 covers 12 residues. CDR3 coding DNA: TGTGCCAGCAGGAAAGCTATCTATGGCTACACCTTC. Translated: CASRKAIYGYTF.

Points on this clonotype: A much larger clone differs from this one at a single base, so this may be a read error. The V and J genes are TRBV11-2 and TRBJ2-1, with 13 bases fitting TRBD2. J was trimmed by 9 bases and V by 5 bases; bases with no gene match: 7. This CDR3 has 15 amino acids. Germline V lookup: CDR1 SGHAT, CDR2 FQNNGV. The CDR3 nucleotides are TGTGCCAGCAGCCTCGGACTAGCGGGAGAGGTTGAGCAGTTCTTC. Protein sequence: CASSLGLAGEVEQFF. Full variable domain (rest looked up from reference TRBV11-2 and TRBJ2-1): EAGVAQSPRYKIIEKRQSVAFWCNPISGHATLYWYQQILGQGPKLLIQFQNNGVVDDSQLPKDRFSAERLKGVDSTLKIQPAKLEDSAVYLCASSLGLAGEVEQFFGPGTRLTVL.

This clonotype was found many times. The chain links TRBV6-1 to TRBJ2-5; 10 bases match TRBD2. The germline V gene has CDR1 MNHNS and CDR2 SASEGT. The CDR3 loop spans 15 amino acids. With 4 bases clipped from V and 3 bases from J, the junction kept 5 bases outside the gene matches. The CDR3 nucleotides are TGTGCCAGCAGTGCTACCGGGACTAGCGAAGAGACCCAGTACTTC. It translates to CASSATGTSEETQYF.

At least ten counts were recorded for this clonotype. The chain couples TRBV27 to TRBJ2-1, with 7 bases matching TRBD2. The V gene end was trimmed by 7 bases and the J gene end by 5 bases; junction bases not matched to a gene: 8. From germline, CDR1 is MNHEY and CDR2 SMNVEV (reference sequence). The CDR3 spans 14 residues. For the CDR3, the DNA is TGTGCCAGCAATGAAGCGGGGACCCACAATGAGCAGTTCTTC. It is translated as CASNEAGTHNEQFF.

The CDR3, as DNA: TGTGCCAGCAGCCCCCCTGGCGGGACTAACACAGATACGCAGTATTTT. It yields the protein CASSPPGGTNTDTQYF. The chain carries TRBV7-9 and TRBJ2-3, with 7 bases lining up with TRBD2. CDR3 size: 16 residues. Germline trimming cut 5 bases from V and 2 bases from J; bases unmatched to any gene: 10. Germline values: CDR1 SEHNR, CDR2 FQNEAQ (reference sequence).

This clonotype appeared many times. The genes are TRBV6-1 and TRBJ1-2; D unresolved. Looked up from germline, CDR1 is MNHNS and CDR2 is SASEGT. V was trimmed by 8 bases and J by 4 bases, leaving 11 bases between them. This CDR3 spans 12 amino acids. This chain's CDR3 is CASGPDPYGYTF. The CDR3 coding sequence is TGTGCCAGCGGTCCGGACCCCTATGGCTACACCTTC.

This clonotype was recorded a few times. The CDR3 DNA follows: TGTGCCAGCAGCTCGCCCTCTCATCCCGGGGAGCTGTTTTTT. This translates into CASSSPSHPGELFF. The V and J genes are TRBV7-3 and TRBJ2-2; D gene ambiguous. This CDR3 spans 14 amino acids. In germline, CDR1 is SGHTA, CDR2 FQGTGA. Trimming removed 4 bases from V and 6 bases from J, with 12 bases in between.

This clonotype was detected only a few times. A junction boundary mismatches the germline segment, possibly from a read error. V usage is TRBV5-4 and J usage is TRBJ2-3; tentative D call: TRBD2 (6 bases). Germline V gives CDR1 SGHNT, CDR2 YYREEE (reference sequence). The CDR3 sequence is 13 residues long. The CDR3: CANSRDSQDTQYF. In DNA form, the CDR3 reads TGTGCCAACAGCCGGGACTCCCAAGATACGCAGTATTTT. The complete variable domain, with remaining parts taken from reference TRBV5-4 and TRBJ2-3, reads ETGVTQSPTHLIKTRGQQVTLRCSSQSGHNTVSWYQQALGQGPQFIFQYYREEENGRGNFPPRFSGLQFPNYSSELNVNALELDDSALYLCANSRDSQDTQYFGPGTRLTVL.

This rearrangement joins TRBV20-1 to TRBJ2-1; 8 bases align to TRBD1. CDR1 is DFQATT, CDR2 SNEGSKA, per germline (reference sequence). CDR3 length equals 12 residues. The V gene end was trimmed by 6 bases and the J gene end by 5 bases; junction bases not matched to a gene: 3. CDR3 DNA: TGCAGTGCCGGACAGGGTGACAATGAGCAGTTCTTC. It codes for CSAGQGDNEQFF.

The chain combines TRBV10-3 with TRBJ2-2, with D uncertain. V was clipped by 6 bases and J by 4 bases, with 9 bases between them. Germline CDR1 ENHRY, CDR2 SYGVKD. The CDR3 consists of 13 residues. CDR3 amino acids: CAIRRLGTGELFF. In DNA, the CDR3 is TGTGCCATCAGGCGCTTGGGCACCGGGGAGCTGTTTTTT.

V and J are TRBV19 and TRBJ2-1; maybe TRBD2 (5 bases). Trimming shortened V by 1 base and J by 5 bases, and 9 bases separated the two germline ends. CDR3 size: 14 residues. CDR1 is LNHDA and CDR2 is SQIVND in the germline V gene (reference sequence). CDR3 nucleotide sequence: TGTGCCAGTAGTATAGGTGCGGGCGACAATGAGCAGTTCTTC. Its translation: CASSIGAGDNEQFF.

This clonotype was seen many times. V and J are TRBV3-1 and TRBJ2-3; 7 bases match TRBD1. Trimming removed 4 bases from V and 0 bases from J; junction bases left unmatched: 4. The CDR3 loop spans 15 amino acids. Germline V gives CDR1 LGHDT, CDR2 YNNKEL (reference sequence). The CDR3 sequence is CASSPGGQSTDTQYF. The CDR3 DNA is TGTGCCAGCAGCCCAGGGGGACAGAGCACAGATACGCAGTATTTT.